This TCR beta chain was observed in a study of cytomegalovirus exposure and HLA in healthy donors (dated by TCRdb to 2016 to 2017). For the study in its entirety: An earlier analysis of about 530 of the donors reported approximately 300 Gb of sequence data and 117 million unique TCR beta sequences obtained from around 190 million T cells. An early release covering about 600 HLA-typed donors comprised about 300 gigabases of sequencing data and 85 million to 100 million unique TCR sequences. Of the 398 genotyped donors, about 80% fell in the genetic ancestry cluster associated with self-reported Caucasian donors. The study aimed to test whether signatures of past pathogen exposure could be identified by cataloging public T cell receptors. The T cell repertoires of several hundred subjects were profiled by immunosequencing and related to cytomegalovirus serostatus. Besides the first cohort of under 700 subjects, a separate validation cohort made up of 90 to 150 different subjects was used. The study combined high-throughput TCR immunosequencing, statistical association of individual TCRs with disease status, and machine learning to predict cytomegalovirus infection status. A later analysis re-examined previously published TCR beta repertoires from more than 650 donors and added high-resolution HLA genotyping to investigate patterns of TCR occurrence. Rather than using new phenotypic data, the later analysis identified candidate immune exposures from TCR beta sequences and from how often those sequences occurred across donors. An earlier analysis of some 500 of the donors applied high-throughput TCR beta sequencing to assess whether each TCR beta V gene segment acted as functional or pseudogenic. Alongside the repertoire data, information on donor age, sex, ethnicity and CMV serostatus was compiled. A later genetic analysis used genome-wide SNP genotypes for 398 of the 666 donors, treating that subset as a discovery cohort. Every discovery cohort repertoire had been produced on one sequencing platform. Both class I and class II loci were covered by HLA typing, at four-digit resolution. Typing coverage varied by locus: roughly 620-640 donors for A, B, C, DRB1 and DQB1; more than 500 for DQA1; more than 600 for DPA1; around 450 for DPB1. About 5 DR-DQ haplotypes were handled as single units for association and clustering, since linkage in the cohort was strong. Among 300 to 500 genotyped donors of the cohort, an average of about 240,000 unique TCR beta nucleotide sequences was sequenced per donor, of which about 19% were non-productive. Here is what the overall study found, with its caveats: According to a later analysis, TCR association rates differed among HLA loci, with DRB1 alleles showing the most associated TCRs and HLA-C alleles showing the fewest. Immune exposure information for the cohort was limited to CMV serostatus. The study listed over 150 TCR beta chains as associated with cytomegalovirus. According to the authors, the approach could potentially be generalized to other disease states and immunological phenotypes. In both the original and validation cohorts, the classifier was reported to diagnose cytomegalovirus status with high specificity and sensitivity. This cohort had only TCR beta chains sequenced, and the lack of alpha or paired-chain data limited which features could be detected. V-gene and J-gene trimming of TCR beta chains was associated with a missense DCLRE1C variant in a later genetic analysis, and the association was replicated in an independent cohort. A later analysis associated 15,000 to 20,000 TCR beta sequences with specific HLA alleles at a false discovery rate of 0.05. In a later genetic analysis, fewer N-insertions in productive TCRs were reported among donors in an Asian-associated ancestry cluster than the approximately 710-donor mean. In vitro tests confirmed that a few of the cytomegalovirus-associated TCR beta chains recognize cytomegalovirus antigens. In a later analysis, HLA-associated TCR beta chains were found to be more clonally expanded and to have lower generation probabilities than equally common non-associated chains. The 87-base-pair reads could not distinguish some IMGT-functional V segments, including TRBV6-2 and TRBV6-3, so those segments were excluded. Most TCR sequences were seen in very few donors, while some public TCRs were found in many individuals. Because HLA typing was unavailable for some donors at each locus, only the typed subset was used in association tests. Because counts were too low, roughly 17 rarely observed V segments, including chromosome 9 orphons, were left out of the earlier analysis of roughly 600 of the donors. Presence/absence analyses assumed roughly uniform sequencing depth across donors, an assumption that may not hold. Strong co-occurrence of HLA alleles, especially DR and DQ, made assigning TCR associations to individual alleles difficult. In an earlier analysis of some 540 of the donors, most TCR beta V segments appeared in productive rearrangements about 87% or about 30% of the time, broadly matching IMGT annotations. Several of the top co-occurrence clusters appeared to be linked to parvovirus B19, influenza, CMV and Epstein-Barr virus, according to a later analysis. In a later analysis, most CMV-associated TCR beta chains were found to appear HLA-restricted, with HLA associations seemingly driven largely by CMV exposure. A group of highly shared sequence variants was considered likely to be a technical artifact of the sequencing pipeline. A further reported finding was that TCR beta sequences accurately predicted the HLA-A and HLA-B alleles for most subjects in the first cohort. Linkage disequilibrium might explain the correlated functional status among segregating V segments, but an unknown experimental factor could not be ruled out.

This clone was found a few times. Its antigen has not been determined. One base away there is no much larger clone; base qualities are not given. Compared with germline, V lacks 4 bases and J lacks 1 base; bases without a gene match: 3. Reading the germline V gene gives CDR1 SQVTM and CDR2 ANQGSEA. Taken from cysteine to phenylalanine, the CDR3 has 14 residues. Only the CDR3 region is kept as DNA, spanning 42 bases read in frame from base 1. Receptors were amplified or captured by the immunoSEQ multiplex PCR assay. The multiplex PCR relied on a mix of 60 forward primers for TCR Vbeta segments and 13 reverse primers for TCR Jbeta segments. Amplification of the CDR3 region of rearranged TCR beta genes was performed with a multiplex PCR assay on genomic DNA. Amplified TCR beta libraries were sequenced as 87-base-pair reads on the Illumina HiSeq System. The published analysis was carried out like this. Across the 640 or so repertoires, a later analysis counted 80 million or so unique TCR beta chains, some 11 million of which were shared by at least two donors. Raw reads were error-corrected and collapsed into unique sequences by a nearest-neighbor algorithm in which closely related sequences were merged to remove PCR and sequencing errors. CDR3 sequences were aligned to IMGT reference sequences to assign V, D and J gene segments. For a sequence to be retained, a match of at least six nucleotides was required to both a V gene segment and a J gene segment. A rearrangement was called productive if the CDR3 had no stop codons and remained in frame with V and J, and every other rearrangement was called non-productive. CDR3 was defined by IMGT convention, running from the second conserved V-encoded cysteine to the conserved J-encoded phenylalanine. In an earlier analysis of 550 to 650 of the donors, sequences lacking an unambiguous match to a single V gene segment were excluded. An earlier analysis of 587 of the donors called V segments functional above 56.7% productive rearrangements and segregating when the between-donor standard deviation exceeded 5%. To diagnose cytomegalovirus status from the catalog of TCR beta chain sequences, a statistical classification framework was built. In a later analysis, V and J genes were assigned by comparing TCR nucleotide sequences against IMGT/GENE-DB human TR gene sequences. A later analysis assigned CDR3 sequences and most-parsimonious VDJ recombination scenarios with the TCRdist pipeline. In a later analysis, each TCR beta chain was defined by its CDR3 amino acid sequence together with its V-gene family, and reads without a unique V-gene family were excluded. In a later analysis, fewer than 650 highly shared, low-generation-probability nucleotide sequences were removed to address suspected cross-contamination and a sequencing artifact. In a later analysis, a clonal expansion index for each public chain was calculated from normalized within-repertoire ranks of inferred template counts. Generation probabilities in a later analysis came from a VDJ recombination model fitted to out-of-frame rearrangements, and those results were checked against IGoR. A later analysis scored TCR-TCR, TCR-HLA and TCR-CMV co-occurrence with hypergeometric tests, applying a repertoire-size bias correction to TCR pairs. To estimate false discovery rates, a later analysis permuted the HLA or CMV assignments 20 times. In a later analysis, co-occurring TCRs were grouped using DBSCAN, with TCRdist sequence similarity added in when clustering inside HLA-allele-positive subsets. Co-occurrence clustering excluded repertoires with fewer than 30,000 or more than 120,000 public chains, plus five with anomalous nucleotide sharing. Drawn from immuneACCESS, this table holds only the in-frame rearrangements with V and J called that TCRdb kept. Clones are partly lost; checked studies trace under half to an unresolved V gene and leave the rest unexplained. For V, J and clone size, that table is used; D and trimming come from the DNA. This sample lists approximately 110,000 clones; around 60% were detected once. 3.5% to 4% of the sample belongs to the ten largest clones.

In total, over 600 healthy bone marrow donors made up the cohort. At the time of sampling, all cohort members were nominally healthy, though unrecorded immune exposures were likely present. The donor was CMV seropositive and was included in the group of around 300 seropositive cohort members. Every donor gave a peripheral blood sample, and the peripheral blood mononuclear cells from that sample were used for TCR beta sequencing. Genomic DNA extraction from the blood cell samples was performed with the Qiagen DNeasy Blood Extraction Kit. The chain was built from TRBV29-1 and TRBJ2-3; 9 nucleotides in the junction match TRBD2. The sequence came from a man aged 25-40 years in good health and CMV-seropositive. Sequencing input: PBMCs. Here is the DNA: TGCAGCGTTGCTGTAGCGGGGGGCACAGATACGCAGTATTTT. Translation gives CSVAVAGGTDTQYF.